This is a list of T cell receptor beta chains from one sample in a study of blood T cell repertoires in COVID-19. Data came from immunoSEQ multiplex PCR; TCRdb stores just in-frame clones and leaves some out. In the table there are about 150,000 clones, 85% to 90% of which are singletons. What was sequenced was PBMCs or T cells enriched from blood (not recorded which). The receptors shown here come from a woman in her twenties or thirties with acute COVID-19. The CDR3 runs from the conserved cysteine through the conserved F or W. Fields, in order: clone size, J gene, V gene, D gene, CDR3 DNA, CDR3 protein. D genes are given only for firm matches. Size tells how often a clone was seen (once, few, many) or the class of an expanded clone, and some rows leave it out.

size: .
J: TRBJ1-4
V: TRBV2
D: TRBD1
DNA: TGTGCCAGCAGTCCCACCAGAACAGGGGTAACTAATGAAAAACTGTTTTTT
CDR3: CASSPTRTGVTNEKLFF

size: once
J: TRBJ2-7
V: TRBV3-1/TRBV3-2
D: .
DNA: TGTGCCAGCAGCCTCGGGTTAGCGGAGACCTACGAGCAGTACTTC
CDR3: CASSLGLAETYEQYF

size: .
J: TRBJ1-1
V: TRBV27
D: TRBD1
DNA: TGTGCCAGCAGTTTGGTACAGGGGGCAGCTTTCTTT
CDR3: CASSLVQGAAFF

size: .
J: TRBJ1-6
V: TRBV5-1
D: TRBD1
DNA: TGCGCCAGCAGCTTGTCGTCCGGGACAGGGAACTCACCCCTCCACTTT
CDR3: CASSLSSGTGNSPLHF

size: .
J: TRBJ2-7
V: TRBV11-3
D: TRBD2
DNA: TGTGCCAGCAGCTTAGGGACTAGCGACGAGCAGTACTTC
CDR3: CASSLGTSDEQYF

size: .
J: TRBJ2-7
V: TRBV18
D: TRBD2
DNA: TGTGCCAGCTCACCAACATCGGGGGGGGCTGGCTCCTACGAGCAGTACTTC
CDR3: CASSPTSGGAGSYEQYF

size: once
J: TRBJ1-4
V: TRBV28
D: .
DNA: TGTGCCAGCACCGACGACAGGTTCCTTTCCAATTTGAATGAAAAACTGTTTTTT
CDR3: CASTDDRFLSNLNEKLFF

size: .
J: TRBJ2-7
V: TRBV28
D: .
DNA: TGTGCCAGCAGCCTGACAGGTAGCTCCTACGAGCAGTACTTC
CDR3: CASSLTGSSYEQYF

size: .
J: TRBJ2-2
V: TRBV28
D: .
DNA: TGTGCCAGCAGTTTAACAGACCTGGCCGGGGAGCTGTTTTTT
CDR3: CASSLTDLAGELFF

size: once
J: TRBJ2-1
V: TRBV28
D: TRBD2
DNA: TGTGCCGGGGGCGGGAGGGAAGGTGAGCAGTTCTTC
CDR3: CAGGGREGEQFF

size: .
J: TRBJ1-1
V: TRBV27
D: TRBD1
DNA: TGTGCCAGCAGTGATAAACAGGGGGTTGCTGAAGCTTTCTTT
CDR3: CASSDKQGVAEAFF

size: .
J: TRBJ1-2
V: TRBV4-3
D: TRBD1
DNA: TGCGCCAGCAGCGAGCAACAGGGGCTGGGCTACACCTTC
CDR3: CASSEQQGLGYTF

size: .
J: TRBJ1-3
V: TRBV9
D: .
DNA: TGTGCCAGCAGCGCAACTCGAAACACCATATATTTT
CDR3: CASSATRNTIYF

size: once
J: TRBJ2-2
V: TRBV4-3
D: .
DNA: TGCGCCAGCAGCCATGTCACTGGGGAGCTGTTTTTT
CDR3: CASSHVTGELFF

size: .
J: TRBJ1-1
V: TRBV7-9
D: .
DNA: TGTGCCAGCAGCCCACAAGGGGGCACTGAAGCTTTCTTT
CDR3: CASSPQGGTEAFF

size: .
J: TRBJ1-2
V: TRBV19
D: .
DNA: TGTGCCAGTAGTTTTCCGACGGATGGAGACTATGGCTACACCTTC
CDR3: CASSFPTDGDYGYTF

size: .
J: TRBJ2-7
V: TRBV9
D: .
DNA: TGTGCCAGCAGCGCGACCGGGACCTCCGGGGGCGAGCAGTACTTC
CDR3: CASSATGTSGGEQYF

size: .
J: TRBJ2-1
V: TRBV19
D: TRBD1
DNA: TGTGCCAGTAGTATAGCGACAGGGGGGACCTACAATGAGCAGTTCTTC
CDR3: CASSIATGGTYNEQFF

size: once
J: TRBJ1-2
V: TRBV11-2
D: .
DNA: TGTGCCAGCAGCTTAGCACAGGGCTCTAACTATGGCTACACCTTC
CDR3: CASSLAQGSNYGYTF

size: .
J: TRBJ2-6
V: TRBV7-3
D: TRBD1
DNA: TGTGCCAGCAGCCCGAGGGGACAGGGGGCGCGTGGGGCCAACGTCCTGACTTTC
CDR3: CASSPRGQGARGANVLTF

size: .
J: TRBJ2-2
V: TRBV5-1
D: TRBD1
DNA: TGCGCCAGCAGCGCCGCCGACAGGGGGAACGGGGAGCTGTTTTTT
CDR3: CASSAADRGNGELFF

size: once
J: TRBJ2-7
V: TRBV20-1
D: .
DNA: TGCAGGGCGGACATCTCCTACGAGCAGTACTTC
CDR3: CRADISYEQYF

size: .
J: TRBJ1-2
V: TRBV28
D: TRBD1
DNA: TGTGCCAGCAGTCTAATTCCCGGGACAGGGAACCACACCTTC
CDR3: CASSLIPGTGNHTF

size: .
J: TRBJ2-7
V: TRBV15
D: .
DNA: TGTGCCACCAGCAGAGGAGGGACTCTCTACGAGCAGTACTTC
CDR3: CATSRGGTLYEQYF

size: once
J: TRBJ2-3
V: TRBV24-1
D: .
DNA: TGTGCCACCAGTGATCCGCCGGGGGGCGGCGAGGCAGATACGCAGTATTTT
CDR3: CATSDPPGGGEADTQYF

size: .
J: TRBJ2-1
V: TRBV3-1/TRBV3-2
D: TRBD2
DNA: TGTGCCAGCAGCCCGACCGGGACTAGCGGGATGGATGAGCAGTTCTTC
CDR3: CASSPTGTSGMDEQFF

size: .
J: TRBJ1-1
V: TRBV14
D: TRBD1
DNA: TGTGCCAGCAGCCAACCTGGACAGGAGATCATGAACACTGAAGCTTTCTTT
CDR3: CASSQPGQEIMNTEAFF

size: .
J: TRBJ2-4
V: TRBV28
D: TRBD2
DNA: TGTGCCAGCAGTTCCTTTGGGGCTAGCGGGAGCCCTGTTCAGTACTTC
CDR3: CASSSFGASGSPVQYF

size: .
J: TRBJ1-2
V: TRBV28
D: .
DNA: TGTGCCAGCAGCCCCAAGGGGTACGGCTACACCTTC
CDR3: CASSPKGYGYTF

size: .
J: TRBJ1-2
V: TRBV6-2/TRBV6-3
D: .
DNA: TGTGCCAGCAGTTACCTGGGCAGGGCCGCTTATGGCTACACCTTC
CDR3: CASSYLGRAAYGYTF

size: .
J: TRBJ1-1
V: TRBV27
D: TRBD1
DNA: TGTGCCAGCAGTTTATATGGACAGGTTAACACTGAAGCTTTCTTT
CDR3: CASSLYGQVNTEAFF

size: .
J: TRBJ1-6
V: TRBV9
D: .
DNA: TGTGCCAGCAGCGTAGCTGGGTCCTGGAGTTCACCCCTCCACTTT
CDR3: CASSVAGSWSSPLHF

size: once
J: TRBJ2-1
V: TRBV19
D: TRBD2
DNA: TGTGCCAGTAGTATAGAGGTAGCGGGTGGGGTTTACTATGAGCAGTTCTTC
CDR3: CASSIEVAGGVYYEQFF

size: .
J: TRBJ2-7
V: TRBV6-2/TRBV6-3
D: .
DNA: TGTGCCAGCAGTTACCCCCAACTAGCTATCTACGAGCAGTACTTC
CDR3: CASSYPQLAIYEQYF

size: few
J: TRBJ2-2
V: TRBV6-4
D: TRBD2
DNA: TGTGCCAGCAGTTATCTAGCGGGAGGCACCGGGGAGCTGTTTTTT
CDR3: CASSYLAGGTGELFF

size: .
J: TRBJ2-7
V: TRBV4-1
D: .
DNA: TGCGCCAGCAGCCAAGAAGGGAGTAACTACGAGCAGTACTTC
CDR3: CASSQEGSNYEQYF

size: .
J: TRBJ2-1
V: TRBV3-1/TRBV3-2
D: TRBD2
DNA: TGTGCCAGCAGAGGACTAGCGGGAGCTACCAATGAGCAGTTCTTC
CDR3: CASRGLAGATNEQFF

size: .
J: TRBJ2-7
V: TRBV19
D: TRBD1
DNA: TGTGCCACTTCCGCCGGGACAGGGACTTACGAGCAGTACTTC
CDR3: CATSAGTGTYEQYF

size: once
J: TRBJ2-2
V: TRBV6-4
D: TRBD2
DNA: TGTGCCAGCAGTGACACCGGGACTAGCATGGTCGGGGAGCTGTTTTTT
CDR3: CASSDTGTSMVGELFF

size: .
J: TRBJ2-7
V: TRBV28
D: TRBD1
DNA: TGTGCCAGCAGTCCCCTCCTGGACAGGGGACCCTACGAGCAGTACTTC
CDR3: CASSPLLDRGPYEQYF

size: .
J: TRBJ1-1
V: TRBV7-3
D: TRBD1
DNA: TGTGCCAGCAGCCCAAACCCCGAAGGGGGCCCTGCTTTCTTT
CDR3: CASSPNPEGGPAFF

size: .
J: TRBJ2-5
V: TRBV12-3/TRBV12-4
D: .
DNA: TGTGCCAGCAGTTTGGAGGGGGCCAAGACCCAGTACTTC
CDR3: CASSLEGAKTQYF

size: few
J: TRBJ1-2
V: TRBV4-3
D: .
DNA: TGCGCCAGCAGCCAAGATTTGGGACAAGTCGGTGGCTACACCTTC
CDR3: CASSQDLGQVGGYTF

size: .
J: TRBJ2-5
V: TRBV2
D: .
DNA: TGTGCCAGCAGGCGGGCCCCCGGGATAGAGACCCAGTACTTC
CDR3: CASRRAPGIETQYF

size: .
J: TRBJ2-1
V: TRBV28
D: .
DNA: TGTGCCAGCAGTTTAGGCCGATTTGATGAGCAGTTCTTC
CDR3: CASSLGRFDEQFF

size: .
J: TRBJ1-2
V: TRBV13
D: TRBD1
DNA: TGTGCCAGCAGCTTAGGAACAGGGGAATATGGCTACACCTTC
CDR3: CASSLGTGEYGYTF

size: .
J: TRBJ2-5
V: TRBV18
D: TRBD2
DNA: TGTGCCAGCTCACCCCCTAGCGGGGAAGAGACCCAGTACTTC
CDR3: CASSPPSGEETQYF

size: .
J: TRBJ2-1
V: TRBV4-1
D: TRBD2
DNA: TGCGCCAGCAGCCAGACGGGAGGTTCTTACAATGAGCAGTTCTTC
CDR3: CASSQTGGSYNEQFF

size: .
J: TRBJ2-1
V: TRBV14
D: .
DNA: TGTGCCAGCAGCTCTCTAGTGGTTGGGTACAATGAGCAGTTCTTC
CDR3: CASSSLVVGYNEQFF

size: .
J: TRBJ2-1
V: TRBV28
D: TRBD1
DNA: TGTGCCAGCAGCGACCGCCGGGACAGCGATTCCTACAATGAGCAGTTCTTC
CDR3: CASSDRRDSDSYNEQFF

size: .
J: TRBJ2-1
V: TRBV30
D: .
DNA: TGTGCCTGGAGTCTCAATCTAGCCTACAATGAGCAGTTCTTC
CDR3: CAWSLNLAYNEQFF

size: .
J: TRBJ2-1
V: TRBV6-2/TRBV6-3
D: .
DNA: TGTGCCAGCAGCACTATGGGAACTAGTCGGCCCCGAAGCTCCTACAATGAGCAGTTCTTC
CDR3: CASSTMGTSRPRSSYNEQFF

size: .
J: TRBJ1-2
V: TRBV30
D: .
DNA: TGTGCCTGGAGCATAACCTGGGGGGATGGCTACACCTTC
CDR3: CAWSITWGDGYTF